What follows are 19 T cell receptor beta chains derived from one specimen sequenced in a study of T and B cells in COVID-19 patients. BIOMED2 TRB-A/B primer pools were used in multiplex TRB PCR. TCRdb re-called the multiplex PCR reads with MiXCR, one entry per CDR3 protein. The sample contains roughly 15,000 distinct CDR3 sequences, under 30% of which appear only once. Blood genomic DNA input for TRB amplification was about 250-500 ng. The sample was blood. The receptors come from a human donor who had recovered from COVID-19.

This clonotype was recorded once. The genes are TRBV19 and TRBJ2-5; 8 bases map to TRBD2. Germline V lookup: CDR1 LNHDA, CDR2 SQIVND (reference sequence). V shed 9 bases, J shed 5 bases, and the junction held 11 bases outside the gene matches. The CDR3 totals 14 residues. The CDR3 DNA follows: TGTGCCAGGGGAGGCGGGGGGAATGCGGAGACCCAGTACTTC. It codes for CARGGGGNAETQYF.

This chain links TRBV19 with TRBJ2-3, with 8 bases aligning to TRBD2. CDR3 length: 15 residues. V was clipped by 6 bases and J by 4 bases; unmatched bases: 9. Germline CDR1 is LNHDA and CDR2 is SQIVND (reference sequence). The CDR3 sequence: CASRVFGGEADTQYF. The DNA of the CDR3 is TGTGCCAGTAGAGTGTTCGGGGGGGAGGCAGATACGCAGTATTTT.

This clonotype has a count of ten or more. The rearrangement joins TRBV12-3 or TRBV12-4 to TRBJ2-7; 13 bases are a match to TRBD2. The ends lost 6 bases at V and 5 bases at J; junction bases unmatched: 4. The CDR3 sequence is 14 residues long. In DNA, the CDR3 is TGTGCCAGCAGCTCGACTAGCGGGGGGAACGAGCAGTACTTC. It translates to CASSSTSGGNEQYF.

This clonotype was picked up many times. The J gene is TRBJ2-1, the V gene TRBV5-6; TRBD2 might be the D (5 bases). The V gene lost 5 bases and the J gene lost 9 bases, with 15 bases spanning the gap. Germline loops: CDR1 SGHDT, CDR2 YYEEEE. The CDR3 contains 13 residues. CDR3 in amino acids: CASSEGYGIEQFF. In DNA form, the CDR3 reads TGTGCCAGCAGTGAAGGGTACGGGATTGAGCAGTTCTTC.

This clonotype was observed once. The rearrangement links TRBV7-9 to TRBJ2-5, with D possibly TRBD2 on 5 matching bases. The CDR3 has 13 residues. With 1 base removed from V and 2 bases from J, the gap between germline ends came to 5 bases. The germline CDR1 and CDR2 sequences are SEHNR and FQNEAQ (reference sequence). The CDR3 coding sequence is TGTGCCAGCAGCTTAGGCGGGCAAGAGACCCAGTACTTC. It encodes CASSLGGQETQYF.

In the case of this clonotype: It may be a read error: a sequence one base away is much more abundant. V is TRBV19 and J is TRBJ2-5; no reliable D call. Germline V gives CDR1 LNHDA, CDR2 SQIVND (reference sequence). Deletions cut 3 bases from V and 5 bases from J, with 13 bases between. The CDR3 contains 14 residues. Here the CDR3 DNA reads TGTGCCAGTAGTATTGGGCAGGTCCACGAGACCCAGTACTTC. Its protein is CASSIGQVHETQYF.

A word on this clonotype: Given a much more abundant clone one base away, this may be a read error. The V call is TRBV19, the J call TRBJ1-4, with D perhaps matching TRBD1 (6 bases). Deletions cut 2 bases from V and 7 bases from J, with 14 bases between. There are 15 residues in the CDR3. Germline lookup yields CDR1 LNHDA and CDR2 SQIVND (reference sequence). The CDR3 sequence: CASSINTGSSEKLFF. In nucleotides, the CDR3 is TGTGCCAGTAGTATAAATACAGGGAGCAGTGAAAAACTGTTTTTT.

By its share, this clonotype is medium-sized. The chain recombines TRBV6-5 with TRBJ1-6; D remains unclear. This CDR3 has 13 amino acids. V gave up 2 bases and J gave up 8 bases, with 7 bases separating them. The germline gives CDR1 MNHEY, CDR2 SVGAGI. The CDR3 sequence: CASSYRDYSPLHF. The CDR3 bases are TGTGCCAGCAGTTACCGGGATTATTCACCCCTCCACTTT.

This chain uses TRBV5-4 with TRBJ1-3; D remains ambiguous. Trimming stripped 3 bases from V and 6 bases from J, with 19 bases between. Germline lookup yields CDR1 SGHNT and CDR2 YYREEE (reference sequence). This CDR3 comprises 16 residues. The chain's CDR3 is CASSSTGAGYENTIYF. In nucleotides, the CDR3 is TGTGCCAGCAGCTCGACCGGCGCGGGGTACGAAAACACCATATATTTT.

This clonotype turned up a few times. V is TRBV6-5 and J is TRBJ2-7; 7 nucleotides match TRBD2. There are 15 residues in the CDR3. After removal of 10 bases from V and 3 bases from J, the junction contained 15 bases not matched to a gene. In germline, CDR1 is MNHEY, CDR2 SVGAGI. As DNA, the CDR3 is TGTGCCACCACAAGGGGCGGGCGGGGGAACTACGAGCAGTACTTC. It yields the protein CATTRGGRGNYEQYF.

The V call is TRBV19, the J call TRBJ1-3; D is unresolved. CDR1 LNHDA and CDR2 SQIVND come from the germline V gene (reference sequence). This CDR3 comprises 14 residues. Deletions cut 7 bases from V and 0 bases from J, with 10 bases between. The DNA of the CDR3 is TGTGCCAGTAAGACACCTAGCTCTGGAAACACCATATATTTT. This encodes CASKTPSSGNTIYF. Variable domain in full (rest from reference TRBV19 and TRBJ1-3): DGGITQSPKYLFRKEGQNVTLSCEQNLNHDAMYWYRQDPGQGLRLIYYSQIVNDFQKGDIAEGYSVSREKKESFPLTVTSAQKNPTAFYLCASKTPSSGNTIYFGEGSWLTVV.

The table lists this clonotype with a few counts. V usage is TRBV6-6 and J usage is TRBJ1-4; the match to TRBD1 covers 9 bases. Germline CDR1 MNHNY, CDR2 SVGAGI (reference sequence). The ends lost 0 bases at V and 7 bases at J; junction bases unmatched: 6. The CDR3 loop spans 16 amino acids. The CDR3 is CASSYSSGTGTEKLFF. Written as DNA, the CDR3 is TGTGCCAGCAGTTACTCTTCCGGGACAGGGACTGAAAAACTGTTTTTT.

J is TRBJ1-1 and V is TRBV6-4; unclear D gene. This CDR3 has 17 amino acids. Germline CDR1 MRHNA, CDR2 SNTAGT. The ends were cut back, 0 bases at V and 0 bases at J, with 14 bases in the middle. CDR3 sequence: CASSDSMVTAMNTEAFF. As DNA, the CDR3 is TGTGCCAGCAGTGACTCGATGGTCACGGCGATGAACACTGAAGCTTTCTTT.

This clonotype came up a few times. The junction differs from germline at one of its ends, possibly a read error. The chain is built from TRBV6-1 and TRBJ1-1, with D unresolved. In germline, CDR1 is MNHNS, CDR2 SASEGT. The CDR3 is 14 residues long. DNA of the CDR3: TGTGCCAGCAGTAAAGCCAACATGAACACTGAAGCTTTCTTT. It is translated as CASSKANMNTEAFF.

This clonotype was recorded a few times. This chain uses TRBV12-3 or TRBV12-4 with TRBJ2-1; D tentatively reads TRBD1 or TRBD2 (6 bases each). The CDR3 is 12 amino acids. The V gene lost 6 bases and the J gene lost 14 bases, with 17 bases spanning the gap. Written as DNA, the CDR3 is TGTGCCAGCAGCCGGGGGCCAAGAGGGGAGTTCTTC. Translation: CASSRGPRGEFF.

The chain couples TRBV6-2 or TRBV6-3 to TRBJ2-1; 10 bases match TRBD2. V lost 0 bases, J lost 10 bases, and 12 bases stayed unmatched. Germline V CDR1 and CDR2: MNHEY, SVGEGT. The CDR3 sequence is 17 residues long. In DNA form, the CDR3 reads TGTGCCAGCAGTTACTCGGAGCCCAGCGGGGGGGCTCAAGAGCAGTTCTTC. Protein: CASSYSEPSGGAQEQFF.

CDR3: CSARDRGALYTDTQYF. CDR3 in DNA: TGCAGTGCTAGAGATCGAGGGGCCCTTTACACAGATACGCAGTATTTT. The V gene is TRBV20-1, the J gene TRBJ2-3; D might be TRBD1 or TRBD2, each matching 5 bases. Germline-derived CDR1 and CDR2 are DFQATT and SNEGSKA (reference sequence). V lost 0 bases and J 2 bases, leaving 15 bases between the germline ends. The CDR3 sequence is 16 residues long.

The genes are TRBV6-1 and TRBJ1-6; possibly TRBD1 for D (6 bases). CDR3 length: 15 residues. Between the trimmed V and J ends, which lost 5 bases and 8 bases, there was a span of 16 bases. Germline V CDR1 and CDR2: MNHNS, SASEGT. The DNA for the CDR3 is TGTGCCAGCAGTCGGGGACGGGGGGCCCATTCACCCCTCCACTTT. This gives the protein CASSRGRGAHSPLHF.

The chain is built from TRBV4-3 and TRBJ2-7; 9 nucleotides agree with TRBD2. The CDR3 consists of 13 residues. Germline V lookup: CDR1 LGHNA, CDR2 YSLEER. V was pared by 4 bases and J by 5 bases, with 3 bases of the junction left unmatched. CDR3 sequence reads: CASSPAGGDEQYF. The DNA for the CDR3 is TGCGCCAGCAGCCCGGCGGGGGGGGACGAGCAGTACTTC.